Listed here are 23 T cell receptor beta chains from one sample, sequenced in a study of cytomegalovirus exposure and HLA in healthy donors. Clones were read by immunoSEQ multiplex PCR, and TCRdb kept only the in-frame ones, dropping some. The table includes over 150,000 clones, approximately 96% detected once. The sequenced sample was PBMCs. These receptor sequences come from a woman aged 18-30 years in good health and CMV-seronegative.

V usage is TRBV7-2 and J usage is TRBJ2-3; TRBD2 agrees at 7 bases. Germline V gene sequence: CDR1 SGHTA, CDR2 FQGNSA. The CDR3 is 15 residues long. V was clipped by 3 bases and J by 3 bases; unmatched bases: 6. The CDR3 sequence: CASSLSGVETDTQYF. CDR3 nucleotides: TGTGCCAGCAGCTTGAGCGGGGTGGAAACAGATACGCAGTATTTT.

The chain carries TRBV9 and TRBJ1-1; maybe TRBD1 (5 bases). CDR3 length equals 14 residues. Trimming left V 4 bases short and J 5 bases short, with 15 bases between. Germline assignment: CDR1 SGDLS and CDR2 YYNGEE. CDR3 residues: CASSFLTGGTEAFF. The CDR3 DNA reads TGTGCCAGCAGCTTTTTAACAGGAGGGACTGAAGCTTTCTTT.

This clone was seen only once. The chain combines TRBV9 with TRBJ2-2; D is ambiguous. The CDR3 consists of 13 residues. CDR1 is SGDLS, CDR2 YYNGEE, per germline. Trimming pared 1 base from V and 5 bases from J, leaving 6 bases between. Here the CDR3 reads CASSVFRTGELFF. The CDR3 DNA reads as TGTGCCAGCAGCGTATTCCGGACCGGGGAGCTGTTTTTT. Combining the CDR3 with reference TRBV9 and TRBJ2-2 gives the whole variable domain DSGVTQTPKHLITATGQRVTLRCSPRSGDLSVYWYQQSLDQGLQFLIQYYNGEERAKGNILERFSAQQFPDLHSELNLSSLELGDSALYFCASSVFRTGELFFGEGSRLTVL.

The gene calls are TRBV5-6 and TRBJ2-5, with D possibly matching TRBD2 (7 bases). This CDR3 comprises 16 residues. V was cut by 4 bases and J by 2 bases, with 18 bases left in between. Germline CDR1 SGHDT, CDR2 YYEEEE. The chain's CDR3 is CASSLLSQGGQETQYF. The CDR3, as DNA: TGTGCCAGCAGCCTCCTATCACAGGGAGGGCAAGAGACCCAGTACTTC. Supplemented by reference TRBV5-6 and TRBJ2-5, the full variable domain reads DAGVTQSPTHLIKTRGQQVTLRCSPKSGHDTVSWYQQALGQGPQFIFQYYEEEERQRGNFPDRFSGHQFPNYSSELNVNALLLGDSALYLCASSLLSQGGQETQYFGPGTRLLVL.

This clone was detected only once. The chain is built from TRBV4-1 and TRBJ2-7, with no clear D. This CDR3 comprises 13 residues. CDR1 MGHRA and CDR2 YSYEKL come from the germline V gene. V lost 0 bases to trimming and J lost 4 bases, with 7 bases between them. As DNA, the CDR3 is TGCGCCAGCAGCCAAGATCGAGCATACGAGCAGTACTTC. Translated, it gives CASSQDRAYEQYF.

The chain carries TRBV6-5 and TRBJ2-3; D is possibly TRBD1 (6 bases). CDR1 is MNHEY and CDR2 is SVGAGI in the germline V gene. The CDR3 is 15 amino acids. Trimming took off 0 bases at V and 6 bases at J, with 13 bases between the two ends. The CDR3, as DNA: TGTGCCAGCAGTTACTCGGGGCAGGGGTACGATACGCAGTATTTT. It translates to CASSYSGQGYDTQYF.

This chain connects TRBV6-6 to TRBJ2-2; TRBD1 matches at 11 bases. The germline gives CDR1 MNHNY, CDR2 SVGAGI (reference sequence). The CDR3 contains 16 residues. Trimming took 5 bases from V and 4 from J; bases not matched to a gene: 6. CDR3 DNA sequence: TGTGCCAGCAGTAAGATGGGACAGGGGGGCACCGGGGAGCTGTTTTTT. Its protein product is CASSKMGQGGTGELFF.

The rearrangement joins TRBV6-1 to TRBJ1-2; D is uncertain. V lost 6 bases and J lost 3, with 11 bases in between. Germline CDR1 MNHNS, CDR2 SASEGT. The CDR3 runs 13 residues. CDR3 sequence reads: CASSEHRDYGYTF. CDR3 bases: TGTGCCAGCAGCGAACACCGGGACTATGGCTACACCTTC.

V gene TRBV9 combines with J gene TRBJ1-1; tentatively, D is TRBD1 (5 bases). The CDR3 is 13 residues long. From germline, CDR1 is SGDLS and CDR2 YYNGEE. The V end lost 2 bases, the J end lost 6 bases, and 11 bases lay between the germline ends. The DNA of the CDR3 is TGTGCCAGCAGCGTGGAGGGAGGGGCTGAAGCTTTCTTT. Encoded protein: CASSVEGGAEAFF.

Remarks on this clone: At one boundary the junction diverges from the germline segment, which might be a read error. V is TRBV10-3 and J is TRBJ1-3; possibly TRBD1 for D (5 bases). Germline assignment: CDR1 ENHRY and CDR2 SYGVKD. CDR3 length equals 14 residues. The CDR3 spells CAISVGRDGDTIYF. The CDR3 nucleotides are TGTGCCATCAGTGTGGGCAGGGATGGAGACACCATATATTTT.

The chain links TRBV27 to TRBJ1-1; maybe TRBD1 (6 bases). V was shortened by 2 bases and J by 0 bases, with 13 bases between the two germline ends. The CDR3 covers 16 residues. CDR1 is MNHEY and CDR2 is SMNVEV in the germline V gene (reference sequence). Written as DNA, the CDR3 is TGTGCCAGCAGTTTACAACAGGGTAGCATGAACACTGAAGCTTTCTTT. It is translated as CASSLQQGSMNTEAFF.

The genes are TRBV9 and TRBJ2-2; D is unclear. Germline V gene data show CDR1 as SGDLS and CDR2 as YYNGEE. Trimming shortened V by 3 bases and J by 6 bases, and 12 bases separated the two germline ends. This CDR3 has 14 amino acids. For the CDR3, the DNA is TGTGCCAGCAGCGCATCGAGAGGTGCCGGGGAGCTGTTTTTT. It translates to CASSASRGAGELFF.

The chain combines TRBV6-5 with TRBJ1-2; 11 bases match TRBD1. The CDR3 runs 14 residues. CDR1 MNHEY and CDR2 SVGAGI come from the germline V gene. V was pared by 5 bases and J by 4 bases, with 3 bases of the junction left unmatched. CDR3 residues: CASSRTGGGYGYTF. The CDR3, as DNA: TGTGCCAGCAGTCGGACAGGGGGCGGCTATGGCTACACCTTC.

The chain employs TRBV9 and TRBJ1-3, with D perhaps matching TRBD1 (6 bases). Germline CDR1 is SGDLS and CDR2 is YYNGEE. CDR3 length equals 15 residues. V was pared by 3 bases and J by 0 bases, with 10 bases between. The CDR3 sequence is CASSARGLSGNTIYF. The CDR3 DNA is TGTGCCAGCAGCGCGCGGGGGCTCTCTGGAAACACCATATATTTT.

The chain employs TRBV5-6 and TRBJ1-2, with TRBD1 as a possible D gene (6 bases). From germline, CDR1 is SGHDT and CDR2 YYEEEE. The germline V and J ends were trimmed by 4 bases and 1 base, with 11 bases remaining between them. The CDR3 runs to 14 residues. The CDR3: CASSDGTLNYGYTF. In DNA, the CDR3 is TGTGCCAGCAGCGACGGGACACTTAACTATGGCTACACCTTC.

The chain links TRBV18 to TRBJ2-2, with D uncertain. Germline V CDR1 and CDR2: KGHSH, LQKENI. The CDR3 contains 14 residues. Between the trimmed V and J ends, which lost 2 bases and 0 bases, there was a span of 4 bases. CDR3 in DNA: TGTGCCAGCTCACCAACTACGAACACCGGGGAGCTGTTTTTT. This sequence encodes CASSPTTNTGELFF.

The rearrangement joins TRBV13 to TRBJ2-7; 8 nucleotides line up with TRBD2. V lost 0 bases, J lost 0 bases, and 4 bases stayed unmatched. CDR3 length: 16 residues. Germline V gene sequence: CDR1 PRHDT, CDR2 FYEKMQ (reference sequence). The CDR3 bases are TGTGCCAGCAGCTTAGGCCGGGGGGGAAGCTCCTACGAGCAGTACTTC. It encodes CASSLGRGGSSYEQYF.

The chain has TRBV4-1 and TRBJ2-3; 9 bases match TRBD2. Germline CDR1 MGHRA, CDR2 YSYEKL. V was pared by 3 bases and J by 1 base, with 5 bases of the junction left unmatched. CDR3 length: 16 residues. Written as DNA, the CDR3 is TGCGCCAGCAGCCACTTGGAGCGGGGGGGCACAGATACGCAGTATTTT. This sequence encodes CASSHLERGGTDTQYF.

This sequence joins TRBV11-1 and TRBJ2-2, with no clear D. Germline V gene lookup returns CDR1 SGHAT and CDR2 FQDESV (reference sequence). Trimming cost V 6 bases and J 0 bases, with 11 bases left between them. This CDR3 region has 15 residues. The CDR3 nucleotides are TGTGCCAGCAGTCCAGGCACGGCGAACACCGGGGAGCTGTTTTTT. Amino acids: CASSPGTANTGELFF.

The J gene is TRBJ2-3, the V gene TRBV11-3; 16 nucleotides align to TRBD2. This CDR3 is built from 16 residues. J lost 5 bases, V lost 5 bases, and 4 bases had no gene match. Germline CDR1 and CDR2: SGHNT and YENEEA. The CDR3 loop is CASSPGLAGGQDTQYF. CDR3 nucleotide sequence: TGTGCCAGCAGCCCGGGACTAGCGGGGGGGCAAGATACGCAGTATTTT.

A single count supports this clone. CDR3 in DNA: TGCAGCGGGGACAGGGGTTCTGAAGCTTTCTTT. Protein product: CSGDRGSEAFF. This chain links TRBV29-1 with TRBJ1-1, with 10 nucleotides matching TRBD1. CDR1 SQVTM and CDR2 ANQGSEA come from the germline V gene. The CDR3 consists of 11 residues. J was trimmed by 6 bases and V by 7 bases; bases with no gene match: 2.

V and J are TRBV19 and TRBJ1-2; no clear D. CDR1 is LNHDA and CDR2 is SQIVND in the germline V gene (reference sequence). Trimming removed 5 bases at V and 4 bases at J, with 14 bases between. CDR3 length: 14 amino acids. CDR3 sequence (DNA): TGTGCCAGTAGTCCCGTGTGGGAGACCTATGGCTACACCTTC. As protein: CASSPVWETYGYTF. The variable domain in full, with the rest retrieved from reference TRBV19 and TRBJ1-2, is DGGITQSPKYLFRKEGQNVTLSCEQNLNHDAMYWYRQDPGQGLRLIYYSQIVNDFQKGDIAEGYSVSREKKESFPLTVTSAQKNPTAFYLCASSPVWETYGYTFGSGTRLTVV.

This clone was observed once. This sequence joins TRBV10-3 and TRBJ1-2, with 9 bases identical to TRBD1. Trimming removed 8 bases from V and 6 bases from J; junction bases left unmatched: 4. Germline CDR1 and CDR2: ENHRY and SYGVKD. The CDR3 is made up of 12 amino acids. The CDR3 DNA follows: TGTGCCATCCGACAGGGGGGGAATGGCTACACCTTC. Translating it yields CAIRQGGNGYTF.